This TCR beta chain came from a study of T cell responses to AZD1222 COVID-19 vaccine. Profiling relied on immunoSEQ multiplex PCR, and the TCRdb table lists in-frame clones only, not all of them. This repertoire shows roughly 160,000 clones, 90% found once; its top ten account for about 1.6%. Sequenced material: peripheral blood, taken on day 0 of AZD1222 vaccination. This sequence was found in an adult in good health.

CDR3 nucleotides: TGTGCCAGCAGCCCTCCCCGGGAACAGATTTACGAGCAGTACTTC. This gives the protein CASSPPREQIYEQYF. The chain combines TRBV2 with TRBJ2-7; D perhaps matches TRBD2 (5 bases). The CDR3 length is 15 residues. Germline values: CDR1 SNHLY, CDR2 FYNNEI. The germline V and J ends were trimmed by 6 bases and 4 bases, with 19 bases remaining between them.